The 20 T cell receptor beta chains presented below share a single source sample, sequenced in a study of blood T cell repertoires in COVID-19. Sequencing used immunoSEQ multiplex PCR; TCRdb keeps in-frame clones, though not all of them. The table records fewer than 200,000 clones, 60% to 80% of them present only once. Sequenced material: peripheral blood. Receptors were obtained from a woman aged 65 to 85 with acute or convalescent COVID-19.

The rearrangement links TRBV24-1 to TRBJ1-2; D is unresolved. Trimming took off 5 bases at V and 7 bases at J, with 7 bases between the two ends. Germline CDR1 KGHDR, CDR2 SFDVKD. The CDR3 has 11 residues. CDR3 sequence reads: CATSAEFGYTF. CDR3 DNA: TGTGCCACCAGTGCTGAGTTTGGCTACACCTTC.

The chain links TRBV15 to TRBJ1-2; 9 bases line up with TRBD1. Germline V gives CDR1 LNHNV, CDR2 YYDKDF (reference sequence). With 0 bases clipped from V and 8 bases from J, the junction kept 10 bases outside the gene matches. There are 16 residues in the CDR3. DNA for the CDR3: TGTGCCACCAGCAGAGATTACCTACAGGGGGCTGGAGGCTACACCTTC. It yields the protein CATSRDYLQGAGGYTF. The variable domain in full, completed from reference TRBV15 and TRBJ1-2, reads DAMVIQNPRYQVTQFGKPVTLSCSQTLNHNVMYWYQQKSSQAPKLLFHYYDKDFNNEADTPDNFQSRRPNTSFCFLDIRSPGLGDTAMYLCATSRDYLQGAGGYTFGSGTRLTVV.

V usage is TRBV9 and J usage is TRBJ2-5; D remains ambiguous. The V end lost 4 bases, the J end lost 1 base, and 8 bases lay between the germline ends. CDR1 and CDR2 from the germline V gene are SGDLS and YYNGEE. This CDR3 has 13 residues. The CDR3 bases are TGTGCCAGCAGCCCGAGCCCCCAAGAGACCCAGTACTTC. Residues: CASSPSPQETQYF.

The chain employs TRBV30 and TRBJ2-1, with 10 bases lining up with TRBD2. The V and J ends lost 1 base and 0 bases, in that order; junction bases with no gene match: 12. Germline V CDR1 and CDR2: GTSNPN, SVGIG (reference sequence). The length of the CDR3 is 19 residues. The CDR3 sequence is CAWSAGLALVGVSYNEQFF. CDR3 DNA: TGTGCCTGGAGTGCGGGACTAGCGCTTGTTGGAGTCTCCTACAATGAGCAGTTCTTC.

This CDR3 reads CASSLGLATGGEQFF. In DNA form, the CDR3 reads TGCGCCAGCAGCTTGGGACTAGCAACTGGTGGTGAGCAGTTCTTC. The chain joins TRBV5-1 to TRBJ2-1; TRBD2 aligns across 7 bases. CDR3 length: 15 residues. The germline CDR1 and CDR2 sequences are SGHRS and YFSETQ. V gave up 0 bases and J gave up 9 bases; unmatched junction bases: 9. The full variable domain, in which reference TRBV5-1 and TRBJ2-1 provide the parts outside the CDR3, is KAGVTQTPRYLIKTRGQQVTLSCSPISGHRSVSWYQQTPGQGLQFLFEYFSETQRNKGNFPGRFSGRQFSNSRSEMNVSTLELGDSALYLCASSLGLATGGEQFFGPGTRLTVL.

The chain uses TRBV5-1 and TRBJ2-5; 8 bases match TRBD2. Germline lookup yields CDR1 SGHRS and CDR2 YFSETQ. The trim removed 1 base at V and 5 bases at J, leaving 10 bases unmatched. The CDR3 consists of 16 residues. The DNA of the CDR3 is TGCGCCAGCAGCTTGTCCCTGGGCGGGAGGACGGAGACCCAGTACTTC. Translating it yields CASSLSLGGRTETQYF. The entire variable domain, with the rest obtained from reference TRBV5-1 and TRBJ2-5, is as follows: KAGVTQTPRYLIKTRGQQVTLSCSPISGHRSVSWYQQTPGQGLQFLFEYFSETQRNKGNFPGRFSGRQFSNSRSEMNVSTLELGDSALYLCASSLSLGGRTETQYFGPGTRLLVL.

This clone has only one observation. J is TRBJ1-1 and V is TRBV6-5; 8 bases are shared with TRBD1. The CDR3 is 14 amino acids. Germline V gene data show CDR1 as MNHEY and CDR2 as SVGAGI. The ends lost 6 bases at V and 2 bases at J; junction bases unmatched: 5. Here the CDR3 DNA reads TGTGCCAGCAGGCGGGACAGGACAAACACTGAAGCTTTCTTT. The encoded protein is CASRRDRTNTEAFF.

J is TRBJ2-3 and V is TRBV18; D not certain. Trimming stripped 3 bases from V and 3 bases from J, with 16 bases between. The CDR3 is made up of 16 amino acids. Germline V lookup: CDR1 KGHSH, CDR2 LQKENI. This chain's CDR3 is CASSPENSVETDTQYF. CDR3 sequence (DNA): TGTGCCAGCTCACCGGAAAATTCAGTGGAGACAGATACGCAGTATTTT.

The V and J genes are TRBV7-9 and TRBJ2-2; TRBD2 might be the D (6 bases). The V gene's germline CDR1 is SEHNR and CDR2 FQNEAQ (reference sequence). Deletions cut 5 bases from V and 2 bases from J, with 15 bases between. The CDR3 extends over 16 amino acids. CDR3 residues: CASSPIRLGNTGELFF. CDR3 nucleotides: TGTGCCAGCAGCCCAATTAGACTAGGAAACACCGGGGAGCTGTTTTTT.

The CDR3 protein is CASASHRGSEQFF. CDR3 DNA sequence: TGTGCCAGCGCCTCCCACAGGGGAAGTGAGCAGTTCTTC. The V gene is TRBV19, the J gene TRBJ2-1, with 7 bases fitting TRBD1. Germline loops: CDR1 LNHDA, CDR2 SQIVND (reference sequence). The CDR3 sequence is 13 residues long. Trimming took 9 bases from V and 9 from J; bases not matched to a gene: 11.

The sample holds a few counts of this clone. The CDR3 DNA is TGTGCCAGCAGCCGGGGTCCCCAAGAGACCCAGTACTTC. Amino acid sequence: CASSRGPQETQYF. This sequence joins TRBV7-3 and TRBJ2-5; TRBD2 might be the D (5 bases). Looked up from germline, CDR1 is SGHTA and CDR2 is FQGTGA. The CDR3 spans 13 residues. V was cut by 5 bases and J by 1 base, with 8 bases left in between.

This sequence joins TRBV2 and TRBJ2-5; 7 bases line up with TRBD2. Unmatched junction bases numbered 12, after V lost 10 bases and J lost 7 bases. CDR1 and CDR2 (germline): SNHLY, FYNNEI. The length of the CDR3 is 13 residues. Here the CDR3 reads CATRSGPRSTQYF. CDR3 sequence (DNA): TGTGCCACACGTAGCGGGCCAAGGTCGACCCAGTACTTC.

The chain uses TRBV27 and TRBJ1-2; 9 positions match TRBD1. Germline V gives CDR1 MNHEY, CDR2 SMNVEV (reference sequence). This CDR3 has 12 amino acids. With 2 bases clipped from V and 10 bases from J, the junction kept 2 bases outside the gene matches. The CDR3 sequence: CASSLGDRVYTF. Here the CDR3 DNA reads TGTGCCAGCAGTTTAGGGGACAGGGTCTACACCTTC.

This clone was picked up a small number of times. The gene calls are TRBV7-9 and TRBJ2-3; 9 nucleotides line up with TRBD2. The germline V gene encodes CDR1 SEHNR and CDR2 FQNEAQ (reference sequence). The V and J ends lost 5 bases and 4 bases, in that order; junction bases with no gene match: 10. This CDR3 contains 16 residues. CDR3 DNA: TGTGCCAGCAGCCCAACAATAGCGGGAGCCGCAGATACGCAGTATTTT. As protein: CASSPTIAGAADTQYF.

The chain carries TRBV5-1 and TRBJ1-5; TRBD1 is a possible D gene (5 bases). The CDR3 is 15 residues long. With 3 bases removed from V and 0 bases from J, the gap between germline ends came to 10 bases. Germline CDR1 and CDR2: SGHRS and YFSETQ. CDR3 protein: CASSWGPNSNQPQHF. The CDR3 DNA sequence: TGCGCCAGCAGCTGGGGCCCCAATAGCAATCAGCCCCAGCATTTT.

On this clone itself: At one boundary the junction diverges from the germline segment, which might be a read error. V is TRBV4-2 and J is TRBJ2-3; D perhaps matches TRBD2 (6 bases). CDR3 length equals 13 residues. CDR1 and CDR2 from the germline V gene are LGHNA and YNFKEQ. The CDR3 nucleotides are TGTGCCAGCAGCCAAGATTTGTCAAGGTTCCTAGCGTTT. This gives the protein CASSQDLSRFLAF.

V and J are TRBV7-3 and TRBJ1-1, with 7 bases identical to TRBD1. The CDR3 extends over 15 amino acids. Looked up from germline, CDR1 is SGHTA and CDR2 is FQGTGA. The V segment lost 5 bases and the J segment 1 base; nucleotides outside the gene matches: 7. CDR3 protein: CASSPQGRSNTEAFF. The CDR3 bases are TGTGCCAGCAGCCCACAGGGGCGATCGAACACTGAAGCTTTCTTT.

This clone was detected only once. The chain recombines TRBV11-2 with TRBJ2-7; 10 positions agree with TRBD1. CDR1 SGHAT and CDR2 FQNNGV come from the germline V gene. CDR3 length: 14 amino acids. The ends lost 3 bases at V and 6 bases at J; junction bases unmatched: 5. CDR3 in DNA: TGTGCCAGCAGCTTCGGGACAGGGGTTAGCGAGCAGTACTTC. Its protein product is CASSFGTGVSEQYF.

The chain combines TRBV5-1 with TRBJ2-7; 10 nucleotides agree with TRBD1. Germline CDR1 and CDR2: SGHRS and YFSETQ. The junction had 5 bases not matched to a gene; V was cut back by 0 bases and J by 5 bases. This CDR3 is 15 amino acids long. This CDR3 reads CASSLEGQGGDEQYF. Written as DNA, the CDR3 is TGCGCCAGCAGCTTGGAAGGACAGGGGGGCGACGAGCAGTACTTC. The full variable domain, completed using reference TRBV5-1 and TRBJ2-7, is KAGVTQTPRYLIKTRGQQVTLSCSPISGHRSVSWYQQTPGQGLQFLFEYFSETQRNKGNFPGRFSGRQFSNSRSEMNVSTLELGDSALYLCASSLEGQGGDEQYFGPGTRLTVT.

The CDR3 here is CASSYTMRDSDYNEQFF. The CDR3 nucleotides read TGTGCCAGCAGTTACACTATGAGGGACAGCGATTACAATGAGCAGTTCTTC. The rearrangement uses TRBV6-2 or TRBV6-3 and TRBJ2-1; 7 nucleotides align to TRBD1. The CDR3 has 17 amino acids. CDR1 and CDR2 (germline): MNHEY, SVGEGT. V lost 2 bases, J lost 4 bases, and 11 bases stayed unmatched.